The 29 T cell receptor beta chains below all came from one sample that was sequenced in a study of T-cell memory formation after mild COVID-19. TCRdb redid the calling of the 5' RACE reads with MiXCR, one entry per CDR3 protein. The sample carries fewer than 600,000 distinct CDR3 sequences, 20% to 25% recorded once. Sequences were obtained from PBMCs or a T cell subset sorted from them (not recorded which). The receptors stem from an adult woman who had mild COVID-19 (a few samples of this study predate the infection). Cell type and time point are not known.

V gene TRBV6-2 or TRBV6-3 combines with J gene TRBJ1-5; 8 positions agree with TRBD1. CDR1 and CDR2 from the germline V gene are MNHEY and SVGEGT. This CDR3 is built from 16 residues. After removal of 0 bases from V and 4 bases from J, the junction contained 5 bases not matched to a gene. The chain's CDR3 is CASSYSAGGLNQPQHF. The CDR3 region has the DNA TGTGCCAGCAGTTACTCGGCAGGGGGCTTGAATCAGCCCCAGCATTTT.

This clonotype occurred a few times. The rearrangement joins TRBV7-9 to TRBJ2-2, with no clear D. CDR1 SEHNR and CDR2 FQNEAQ come from the germline V gene (reference sequence). The CDR3 runs 14 residues. V lost 4 bases to trimming and J lost 6 bases, with 12 bases between them. CDR3 sequence (DNA): TGTGCCAGCAGCTCAGACCAGGCCCCCGGGGAGCTGTTTTTT. It is translated as CASSSDQAPGELFF.

V usage is TRBV5-1 and J usage is TRBJ2-1; a weak D match, TRBD2 (6 bases). The germline CDR1 and CDR2 sequences are SGHRS and YFSETQ. The V and J ends lost 1 base and 1 base respectively, with 15 bases between them. This CDR3 spans 17 amino acids. DNA for the CDR3: TGCGCCAGCAGCTTGACCCATCGTAGCGGATCCTACAATGAGCAGTTCTTC. It is translated as CASSLTHRSGSYNEQFF. Filled out from reference TRBV5-1 and TRBJ2-1, the complete variable domain reads KAGVTQTPRYLIKTRGQQVTLSCSPISGHRSVSWYQQTPGQGLQFLFEYFSETQRNKGNFPGRFSGRQFSNSRSEMNVSTLELGDSALYLCASSLTHRSGSYNEQFFGPGTRLTVL.

The gene calls are TRBV27 and TRBJ2-1, with D hard to call. CDR3 length: 14 amino acids. The germline V gene has CDR1 MNHEY and CDR2 SMNVEV (reference sequence). Trimming pared 6 bases from V and 0 bases from J, leaving 9 bases between. The CDR3 spells CASSVRSSYNEQFF. The CDR3 DNA reads as TGTGCCAGCAGCGTCAGGAGCTCCTACAATGAGCAGTTCTTC.

This clonotype was recorded a few times. The CDR3 DNA is TGTGCCACCAGTGATACGACCCGGAGGAGCACAGATACGCAGTATTTT. Protein product: CATSDTTRRSTDTQYF. V gene TRBV24-1 combines with J gene TRBJ2-3, with D tentatively TRBD2 (5 bases). The CDR3 loop spans 16 amino acids. V was shortened by 3 bases and J by 0 bases, with 12 bases between the two germline ends. Germline V gene lookup returns CDR1 KGHDR and CDR2 SFDVKD.

The gene calls are TRBV6-2 or TRBV6-3 and TRBJ2-3; D is possibly TRBD2 (5 bases). Trimming took 4 bases from V and 3 from J, leaving 11 bases between them. Germline CDR1 and CDR2: MNHEY and SVGEGT. CDR3 size: 14 residues. CDR3 region: CASSSVARTDTQYF. CDR3 bases: TGTGCCAGCAGTTCAGTAGCGAGAACAGATACGCAGTATTTT.

Notes on this clonotype: A read error may produce the germline difference seen at one junction end. CDR3 sequence reads: CASSQDPHSGGIF. CDR3 bases: TGCGCCAGCAGCCAAGATCCTCACAGCGGCGGGATCTTC. V usage is TRBV4-3 and J usage is TRBJ2-1; D perhaps matches TRBD2 (6 bases). Germline CDR1 is LGHNA and CDR2 is YSLEER. The CDR3 is made up of 13 amino acids.

This clonotype was detected only a few times. The CDR3 nucleotides are TGTGCCAGCAGCCAGGCGATTCTTGACTATGGCTACACCTTC. Translating gives CASSQAILDYGYTF. J is TRBJ1-2 and V is TRBV7-9; D unclear. The CDR3 runs to 14 residues. Trimming stripped 5 bases from V and 3 bases from J, with 13 bases between. CDR1 and CDR2 (germline): SEHNR, FQNEAQ (reference sequence).

The V and J genes are TRBV24-1 and TRBJ2-1, with 10 nucleotides matching TRBD2. From germline, CDR1 is KGHDR and CDR2 SFDVKD. The CDR3 sequence is 15 residues long. Germline trimming cut 9 bases from V and 7 bases from J; bases unmatched to any gene: 11. CDR3 residues: CATSRTSGTRNEQFF. The CDR3 coding sequence is TGTGCCACCTCCAGGACTAGCGGCACACGGAATGAGCAGTTCTTC.

The table lists this clonotype with many counts. This chain uses TRBV12-3 or TRBV12-4 with TRBJ2-3; 9 bases are shared with TRBD2. The CDR3 is made up of 15 amino acids. V was clipped by 2 bases and J by 2 bases; unmatched bases: 2. CDR3 coding DNA: TGTGCCAGCAGTTTACTAGCGGGGATCACAGATACGCAGTATTTT. It yields the protein CASSLLAGITDTQYF.

This clonotype was detected a few times. V gene TRBV19 combines with J gene TRBJ1-2; D is perhaps TRBD1 (6 bases). The CDR3 has 13 residues. Germline V gene data show CDR1 as LNHDA and CDR2 as SQIVND (reference sequence). V lost 3 bases to trimming and J lost 3 bases, with 8 bases between them. CDR3 in amino acids: CASSMKGDYGYTF. The CDR3 region has the DNA TGTGCCAGTAGTATGAAGGGGGACTATGGCTACACCTTC.

This clonotype was seen only a few times. The DNA for the CDR3 is TGTGCCAGCGGATCCAACAGGGGAAACACCGGGGAGCTGTTTTTT. Protein product: CASGSNRGNTGELFF. V is TRBV12-3 or TRBV12-4 and J is TRBJ2-2; 7 positions match TRBD1. This CDR3 has 15 amino acids. J was trimmed by 2 bases and V by 8 bases; bases with no gene match: 8.

This clonotype was detected a few times. V is TRBV5-1 and J is TRBJ1-4; 7 nucleotides align to TRBD1. This CDR3 comprises 15 residues. The V gene's germline CDR1 is SGHRS and CDR2 YFSETQ. The ends lost 0 bases at V and 3 bases at J; junction bases unmatched: 2. CDR3 coding DNA: TGCGCCAGCAGCTTGGACAGGGGTTCTAATGAAAAACTGTTTTTT. Translated, it gives CASSLDRGSNEKLFF.

This clonotype was counted only a few times. The V gene is TRBV7-6, the J gene TRBJ2-1, with D perhaps matching TRBD1 or TRBD2 (5 bases each). CDR1 and CDR2 from the germline V gene are SGHVS and FNYEAQ. This CDR3 spans 17 amino acids. The ends were cut back, 5 bases at V and 3 bases at J, with 20 bases in the middle. The CDR3, as DNA: TGTGCCAGCAGCCCCGGGTTGGGGGTCTGGAACTACAATGAGCAGTTCTTC. Its protein product is CASSPGLGVWNYNEQFF.

The rearrangement links TRBV7-6 to TRBJ2-2, with D possibly TRBD1 on 6 matching bases. CDR1 and CDR2 (germline): SGHVS, FNYEAQ. V dropped 4 bases and J dropped 0 bases, with 15 bases sitting between them. The CDR3 loop spans 17 amino acids. This CDR3 is CASSSHSDRPNTGELFF. DNA for the CDR3: TGTGCCAGCAGCTCCCATTCGGACAGACCGAACACCGGGGAGCTGTTTTTT.

V gene TRBV18 combines with J gene TRBJ1-2, with unresolved D. The CDR3 sequence is 14 residues long. CDR1 is KGHSH, CDR2 LQKENI, per germline. Trimming left V 3 bases short and J 0 bases short, with 8 bases between. The CDR3 region has the DNA TGTGCCAGCTCACCCGAATCAACTAACTATGGCTACACCTTC. Translation: CASSPESTNYGYTF.

The chain carries TRBV19 and TRBJ2-3, with D unclear. Per the germline V gene, CDR1 is LNHDA and CDR2 is SQIVND (reference sequence). V lost 6 bases, J lost 2 bases, and 12 bases lay in between. The length of the CDR3 is 14 residues. Here the CDR3 DNA reads TGTGCCAGTAGCCGACAACTTACCACAGATACGCAGTATTTT. Its protein product is CASSRQLTTDTQYF.

V usage is TRBV29-1 and J usage is TRBJ2-3; 7 bases are a match to TRBD2. Germline loops: CDR1 SQVTM, CDR2 ANQGSEA. J lost 4 bases, V lost 3 bases, and 4 bases had no gene match. This CDR3 is built from 13 residues. The CDR3 DNA reads as TGCAGCGTTGACCGCGGGAGTCCAGATACGCAGTATTTT. Translation gives CSVDRGSPDTQYF.

The chain recombines TRBV12-3 or TRBV12-4 with TRBJ2-2, with D uncertain. The CDR3 is 11 amino acids. The ends were cut back, 4 bases at V and 7 bases at J, with 4 bases in the middle. This CDR3 reads CASSSGGELFF. CDR3 nucleotides: TGTGCCAGCAGTTCTGGCGGGGAGCTGTTTTTT.

This clonotype has more than one count but fewer than ten. A read error may produce the germline difference seen at one junction end. This chain uses TRBV7-7 with TRBJ2-7, with 8 bases matching TRBD2. Germline V lookup: CDR1 SSHAT, CDR2 FNYEAQ (reference sequence). The CDR3 extends over 13 amino acids. CDR3 coding DNA: TGTGCTAGCAGCCCTAGCGGGCTCTACGAGCAGTACTTC. Translation: CASSPSGLYEQYF.

CDR3 sequence reads: CASSPIGPFTDTQYF. The CDR3 DNA follows: TGTGCCAGCAGCCCGATAGGGCCCTTCACAGATACGCAGTATTTT. The chain is built from TRBV6-5 and TRBJ2-3; D unresolved. The CDR3 consists of 15 residues. The ends were cut back, 6 bases at V and 2 bases at J, with 15 bases in the middle. Per germline, CDR1 MNHEY and CDR2 SVGAGI.

The rearrangement uses TRBV7-9 and TRBJ1-2, with 7 bases fitting TRBD1. V was pared by 3 bases and J by 7 bases, with 8 bases of the junction left unmatched. The CDR3 totals 14 residues. CDR1 SEHNR and CDR2 FQNEAQ come from the germline V gene (reference sequence). CDR3 amino acids: CASSFDRDTFGYTF. For the CDR3, the DNA is TGTGCCAGCAGCTTTGACAGGGACACGTTTGGCTACACCTTC.

In its sample, this clonotype was seen a few times. The J gene is TRBJ2-3, the V gene TRBV6-4; D call uncertain. The CDR3 runs to 13 residues. Germline V gene data show CDR1 as MRHNA and CDR2 as SNTAGT. With 0 bases removed from V and 2 bases from J, the gap between germline ends came to 3 bases. The CDR3 here is CASSDSDTDTQYF. The CDR3 DNA is TGTGCCAGCAGTGACTCTGACACAGATACGCAGTATTTT.

This chain uses TRBV30 with TRBJ2-1; TRBD2 matches 8 bases. There are 19 residues in the CDR3. Looked up from germline, CDR1 is GTSNPN and CDR2 is SVGIG (reference sequence). V shed 0 bases, J shed 0 bases, and the junction held 13 bases outside the gene matches. In DNA, the CDR3 is TGTGCCTGGAGTGTTGCCAAGCGGGGGACCCTTAGCTCCTACAATGAGCAGTTCTTC. It encodes CAWSVAKRGTLSSYNEQFF.

The chain links TRBV3-1 to TRBJ1-5; D not resolved. There are 15 residues in the CDR3. CDR1 is LGHDT and CDR2 is YNNKEL in the germline V gene (reference sequence). V was clipped by 0 bases and J by 0 bases, with 6 bases between them. CDR3 sequence: CASSQEASSNQPQHF. The CDR3 coding sequence is TGTGCCAGCAGCCAAGAGGCCAGTAGCAATCAGCCCCAGCATTTT.

In its sample, this clonotype was seen many times. This chain joins TRBV24-1 and TRBJ2-5, with unresolved D. The CDR3 is 15 amino acids. Germline CDR1 reads KGHDR; CDR2 reads SFDVKD. V lost 4 bases to trimming and J lost 2 bases, with 13 bases between them. The CDR3 reads CATSDPRQSQETQYF. CDR3 in DNA: TGTGCCACCAGTGACCCAAGACAATCTCAAGAGACCCAGTACTTC.

The chain employs TRBV20-1 and TRBJ2-3; 10 bases fit TRBD1. There are 15 residues in the CDR3. Germline values: CDR1 DFQATT, CDR2 SNEGSKA (reference sequence). The V segment lost 5 bases and the J segment 3 bases; nucleotides outside the gene matches: 8. The CDR3 here is CSAGARDRGTDTQYF. The CDR3, as DNA: TGCAGTGCTGGAGCACGGGACAGGGGAACAGATACGCAGTATTTT.

This clonotype has only a few counts. The chain has TRBV7-2 and TRBJ1-4, with 7 bases aligning to TRBD1. V lost 5 bases to trimming and J lost 4 bases; unmatched junction nucleotides: 4. Per germline, CDR1 SGHTA and CDR2 FQGNSA. The CDR3 is 14 amino acids. The CDR3 bases are TGTGCCAGCAGCCCGGGACAGATTAATGAAAAACTGTTTTTT. It encodes CASSPGQINEKLFF.

The chain's CDR3 is CASSADRGPAGELFF. The CDR3, as DNA: TGTGCCAGCAGCGCCGACAGGGGGCCGGCCGGGGAGCTGTTTTTT. V gene TRBV9 combines with J gene TRBJ2-2; TRBD1 matches 10 bases. Looked up from germline, CDR1 is SGDLS and CDR2 is YYNGEE. With 3 bases clipped from V and 6 bases from J, the junction kept 5 bases outside the gene matches. The CDR3 runs to 15 residues.